This T cell receptor beta chain is drawn from a study of T-cell reconstitution after alpha-beta-depleted transplantation in children. Overall study findings and caveats: About two months after transplant, alpha-beta T cells reportedly came from several hundred expanded graft clones. High day-60 TCRbeta diversity in some patients came from surviving recipient T cells and thymic progenitors. Newly made T cells mostly supplied T-cell counts and diversity one year after transplant.

Trimming took off 0 bases at V and 5 bases at J, with 25 bases between the two ends. In germline, CDR1 is MGHRA, CDR2 YSYEKL. The CDR3 is made up of 20 amino acids. Comment on this clonotype: Its antigen remains unknown.

Molecular barcoding with unique molecular identifiers was used for the TCRbeta library. TCRdb processed the PCR reads anew with MiXCR; each CDR3 protein has one entry. The sample lists some 460,000 distinct CDR3 sequences, 15% to 20% seen once, with 29% in the top ten. V is TRBV4-1 and J is TRBJ2-2; tentative D call: TRBD1 (6 bases). This receptor was obtained from a boy younger than two who had a stem cell transplant for Wiskott-Aldrich syndrome, so the T cells may come from the graft donor. The sequences come from PBMCs, mostly from graft donor cells, collected 360 days after TCRalphabeta/CD19-depleted stem cell transplant. This CDR3 is CASSQDIVGRYRVRTGELFF. CDR3 nucleotide sequence: TGCGCCAGCAGCCAAGATATAGTGGGGCGTTACAGGGTTCGGACCGGGGAGCTGTTTTTT.